The 14 T cell receptor beta chains listed next were all sequenced from one sample in a study of ipilimumab plus nivolumab after autologous stem cell transplantation. Some clones are missing from TCRdb's copy, which holds only in-frame ones; the method was immunoSEQ multiplex PCR. Of around 84,000 clones in the sample, 83% were seen once. Sample: PBMCs, taken in a trial of ipilimumab plus nivolumab as post-transplant consolidation. Receptor source: a male donor with diffuse large B-cell lymphoma.

The rearrangement links TRBV4-2 to TRBJ2-5; D is ambiguous. Matching the DNA end better, TRBJ2-7 makes the J call doubtful. This CDR3 has 14 amino acids. Germline V gives CDR1 LGHNA, CDR2 YNFKEQ. The CDR3, as DNA: TGTGCCAGCAGCCAAGTAAGAGACGTCGACGAGCAGTACTTC. It codes for CASSQVRDVDEQYF.

The chain employs TRBV5-1 and TRBJ2-1; TRBD2 agrees at 9 bases. Germline values: CDR1 SGHRS, CDR2 YFSETQ. The CDR3 consists of 16 residues. V shed 0 bases, J shed 3 bases, and the junction held 4 bases outside the gene matches. DNA of the CDR3: TGCGCCAGCAGCTTGGCTAGCGGGACCAACTACAATGAGCAGTTCTTC. Translation: CASSLASGTNYNEQFF. The full variable domain, its missing parts supplied by reference TRBV5-1 and TRBJ2-1, is KAGVTQTPRYLIKTRGQQVTLSCSPISGHRSVSWYQQTPGQGLQFLFEYFSETQRNKGNFPGRFSGRQFSNSRSEMNVSTLELGDSALYLCASSLASGTNYNEQFFGPGTRLTVL.

The chain joins TRBV2 to TRBJ1-5; D remains unclear. Germline assignment: CDR1 SNHLY and CDR2 FYNNEI. The V and J ends lost 7 bases and 3 bases respectively, with 10 bases between them. CDR3 length: 13 amino acids. The CDR3 reads CASKGSNNQPQHF. The DNA of the CDR3 is TGTGCCAGCAAAGGTTCCAACAATCAGCCCCAGCATTTT. Variable domain in full (rest from reference TRBV2 and TRBJ1-5): EPEVTQTPSHQVTQMGQEVILRCVPISNHLYFYWYRQILGQKVEFLVSFYNNEISEKSEIFDDQFSVERPDGSNFTLKIRSTKLEDSAMYFCASKGSNNQPQHFGDGTRLSIL.

The chain uses TRBV10-3 and TRBJ1-1; possible D gene TRBD1, 6 bases. The germline gives CDR1 ENHRY, CDR2 SYGVKD. The CDR3 loop spans 15 amino acids. V lost 3 bases and J 1 base, leaving 12 bases between the germline ends. The CDR3 DNA follows: TGTGCCATCAGTGACGCTGGGACACCGAACACTGAAGCTTTCTTT. This translates into CAISDAGTPNTEAFF.

This sequence joins TRBV7-2 and TRBJ1-5, with D maybe TRBD1 (5 bases). CDR1 and CDR2 (germline): SGHTA, FQGNSA. The length of the CDR3 is 15 residues. The germline V and J ends were trimmed by 4 bases and 0 bases, with 10 bases remaining between them. This CDR3 reads CASSYSGNSNQPQHF. As DNA, the CDR3 is TGTGCCAGCAGCTATTCAGGGAATAGCAATCAGCCCCAGCATTTT. The entire variable domain, with the rest obtained from reference TRBV7-2 and TRBJ1-5, is as follows: GAGVSQSPSNKVTEKGKDVELRCDPISGHTALYWYRQSLGQGLEFLIYFQGNSAPDKSGLPSDRFSAERTGGSVSTLTIQRTQQEDSAVYLCASSYSGNSNQPQHFGDGTRLSIL.

The rearrangement links TRBV7-9 to TRBJ1-1; D might be TRBD1 (6 bases). Germline values: CDR1 SEHNR, CDR2 FQNEAQ (reference sequence). The CDR3 loop spans 16 amino acids. The V end was cut by 5 bases, the J end by 1 base, with 17 bases between. In DNA, the CDR3 is TGTGCCAGCAGCCAGAAGGGGGACAAAAAGAACACTGAAGCTTTCTTT. This codes for CASSQKGDKKNTEAFF.

V is TRBV19 and J is TRBJ1-1; D may be TRBD1 (6 bases). Germline V gene lookup returns CDR1 LNHDA and CDR2 SQIVND (reference sequence). The CDR3 sequence is 12 residues long. V was cut by 5 bases and J by 11 bases, with 15 bases left in between. CDR3 protein: CASSPDGGLAFF. CDR3 DNA sequence: TGTGCCAGTAGTCCAGATGGGGGGCTGGCTTTCTTT.

The CDR3 loop reads CASSYDSSTDTQFF. Written as DNA, the CDR3 is TGTGCCAGCAGTTACGACTCTAGTACTGATACGCAGTTCTTC. This chain links TRBV6-5 with TRBJ2-1; no reliable D call. Germline CDR1 is MNHEY and CDR2 is SVGAGI. The V and J ends lost 2 bases and 12 bases respectively, with 17 bases between them. The CDR3 totals 14 residues.

The chain carries TRBV7-9 and TRBJ2-1, with D tentatively TRBD1 (6 bases). The CDR3 has 15 residues. CDR1 is SEHNR and CDR2 is FQNEAQ in the germline V gene (reference sequence). The V end was cut by 5 bases, the J end by 4 bases, with 15 bases between. CDR3 region: CASSLHDRWYNEQFF. The CDR3 DNA reads TGTGCCAGCAGCCTTCACGACAGGTGGTACAATGAGCAGTTCTTC.

The rearrangement uses TRBV5-1 and TRBJ2-7; weak D call: TRBD1 (6 bases). Between the trimmed V and J ends, which lost 3 bases and 1 base, there was a span of 14 bases. Germline V gene data show CDR1 as SGHRS and CDR2 as YFSETQ. CDR3 length equals 15 residues. This CDR3 is CASSSGQTGSYEQYF. In nucleotides, the CDR3 is TGCGCCAGCAGCTCTGGGCAAACAGGGTCCTACGAGCAGTACTTC.

The CDR3 DNA follows: TGTGCCAGTAGTTCCTTCTCTTCACCCCTCCACTTT. It is translated as CASSSFSSPLHF. This chain joins TRBV19 and TRBJ1-6; D not certain. V was shortened by 5 bases and J by 9 bases, with 8 bases between the two germline ends. CDR1 is LNHDA and CDR2 is SQIVND in the germline V gene (reference sequence). The CDR3 runs to 12 residues.

This clone was detected only a few times. V is TRBV6-6 and J is TRBJ2-6, with TRBD2 as a possible D gene (5 bases). The CDR3 totals 15 residues. Germline V lookup: CDR1 MNHNY, CDR2 SVGAGI (reference sequence). Trimming took off 2 bases at V and 4 bases at J, with 9 bases between the two ends. The CDR3 nucleotides are TGTGCCAGCAGTTACAAGGGAGTCGGGGCCAACGTCCTGACTTTC. Residues: CASSYKGVGANVLTF.

The chain links TRBV18 to TRBJ2-3, with TRBD1 as a possible D gene (6 bases). The CDR3 totals 16 residues. CDR1 is KGHSH, CDR2 LQKENI, per germline. The ends were cut back, 3 bases at V and 4 bases at J, with 17 bases in the middle. CDR3 sequence: CASSPSYRARADTQYF. In DNA form, the CDR3 reads TGTGCCAGCTCACCCTCCTACAGGGCTCGCGCAGATACGCAGTATTTT. Variable domain in full (rest from reference TRBV18 and TRBJ2-3): NAGVMQNPRHLVRRRGQEARLRCSPMKGHSHVYWYRQLPEEGLKFMVYLQKENIIDESGMPKERFSAEFPKEGPSILRIQQVVRGDSAAYFCASSPSYRARADTQYFGPGTRLTVL.

The chain employs TRBV18 and TRBJ1-1; maybe TRBD1 (6 bases). Germline V gene sequence: CDR1 KGHSH, CDR2 LQKENI. CDR3 length equals 15 residues. V dropped 3 bases and J dropped 8 bases, with 19 bases sitting between them. Here the CDR3 reads CASSPGAKLPGEAFF. CDR3 in DNA: TGTGCCAGCTCACCGGGGGCGAAACTCCCGGGCGAAGCTTTCTTT. The full variable domain, rest sourced from reference TRBV18 and TRBJ1-1, is NAGVMQNPRHLVRRRGQEARLRCSPMKGHSHVYWYRQLPEEGLKFMVYLQKENIIDESGMPKERFSAEFPKEGPSILRIQQVVRGDSAAYFCASSPGAKLPGEAFFGQGTRLTVV.